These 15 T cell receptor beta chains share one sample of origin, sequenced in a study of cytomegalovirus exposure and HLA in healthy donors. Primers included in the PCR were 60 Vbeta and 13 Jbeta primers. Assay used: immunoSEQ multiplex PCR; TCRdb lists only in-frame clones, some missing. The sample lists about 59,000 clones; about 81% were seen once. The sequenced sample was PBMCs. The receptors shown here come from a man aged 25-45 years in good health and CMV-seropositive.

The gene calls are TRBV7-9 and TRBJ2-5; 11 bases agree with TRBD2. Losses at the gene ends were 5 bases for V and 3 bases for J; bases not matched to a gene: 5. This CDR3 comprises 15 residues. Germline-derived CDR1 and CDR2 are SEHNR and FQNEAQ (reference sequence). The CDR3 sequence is CASSGNSGGEETQYF. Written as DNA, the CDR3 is TGTGCCAGCAGCGGAAATAGCGGGGGGGAAGAGACCCAGTACTTC.

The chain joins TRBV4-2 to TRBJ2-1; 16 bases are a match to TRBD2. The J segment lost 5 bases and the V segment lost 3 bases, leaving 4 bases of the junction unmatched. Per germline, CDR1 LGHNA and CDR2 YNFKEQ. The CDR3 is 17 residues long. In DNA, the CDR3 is TGTGCCAGCAGCCAGGGACTAGCGGGGGGGACGGACAATGAGCAGTTCTTC. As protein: CASSQGLAGGTDNEQFF.

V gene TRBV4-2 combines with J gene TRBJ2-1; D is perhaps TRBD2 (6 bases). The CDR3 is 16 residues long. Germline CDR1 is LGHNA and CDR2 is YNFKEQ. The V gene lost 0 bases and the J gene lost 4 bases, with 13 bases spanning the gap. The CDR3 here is CASSQDWAAGYNEQFF. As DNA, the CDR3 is TGTGCCAGCAGCCAAGATTGGGCGGCGGGGTACAATGAGCAGTTCTTC.

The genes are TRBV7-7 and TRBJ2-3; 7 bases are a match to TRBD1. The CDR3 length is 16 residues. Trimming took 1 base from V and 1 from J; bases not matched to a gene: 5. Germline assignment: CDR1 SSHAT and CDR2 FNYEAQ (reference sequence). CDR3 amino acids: CASSLGAGGGTDTQYF. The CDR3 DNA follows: TGTGCCAGCAGCTTAGGCGCAGGGGGAGGCACAGATACGCAGTATTTT.

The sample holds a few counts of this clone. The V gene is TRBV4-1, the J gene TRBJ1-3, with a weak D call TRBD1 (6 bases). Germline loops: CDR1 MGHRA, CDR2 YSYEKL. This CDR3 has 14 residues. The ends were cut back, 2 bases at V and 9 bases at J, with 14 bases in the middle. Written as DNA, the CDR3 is TGCGCCAGCAGCCAACCGGCAGGGGATTTCACCATATATTTT. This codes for CASSQPAGDFTIYF.

CDR3 bases: TGTGCCAGCAGCTCTACGGTATCTCAGGTCACTGAAGCTTTCTTT. This encodes CASSSTVSQVTEAFF. The rearrangement joins TRBV7-2 to TRBJ1-1; D is undetermined. The V gene's germline CDR1 is SGHTA and CDR2 FQGNSA. The CDR3 runs 15 residues. The V end lost 4 bases, the J end lost 4 bases, and 16 bases lay between the germline ends.

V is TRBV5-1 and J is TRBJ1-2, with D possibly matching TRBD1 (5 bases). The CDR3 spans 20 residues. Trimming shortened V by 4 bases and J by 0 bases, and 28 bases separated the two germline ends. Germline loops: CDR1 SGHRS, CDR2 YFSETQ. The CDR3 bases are TGCGCCAGCAGCGCACCGATTCAGAATAGGGGTGTCGGAGCTAACTATGGCTACACCTTC. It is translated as CASSAPIQNRGVGANYGYTF.

DNA of the CDR3: TGTGCCAGCAGTGGCCGGGATCCTACCTACGAGCAGTACTTC. Protein product: CASSGRDPTYEQYF. V usage is TRBV6-1 and J usage is TRBJ2-7; D perhaps matches TRBD2 (5 bases). The length of the CDR3 is 14 residues. V was shortened by 4 bases and J by 2 bases, with 12 bases between the two germline ends. Germline V CDR1 and CDR2: MNHNS, SASEGT.

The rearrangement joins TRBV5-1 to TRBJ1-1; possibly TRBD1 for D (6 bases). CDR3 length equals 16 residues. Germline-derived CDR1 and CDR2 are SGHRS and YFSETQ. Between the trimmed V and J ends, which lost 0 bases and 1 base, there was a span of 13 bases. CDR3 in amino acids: CASSLEQGIGNTEAFF. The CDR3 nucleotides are TGCGCCAGCAGCTTGGAGCAGGGGATAGGGAACACTGAAGCTTTCTTT.

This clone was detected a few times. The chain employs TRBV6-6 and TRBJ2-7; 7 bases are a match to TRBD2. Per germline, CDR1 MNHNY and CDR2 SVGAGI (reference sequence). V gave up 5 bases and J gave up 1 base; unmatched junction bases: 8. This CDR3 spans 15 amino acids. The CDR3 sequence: CASSPLSRGSYEQYF. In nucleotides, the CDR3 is TGTGCCAGCAGTCCCCTGTCGCGGGGGTCCTACGAGCAGTACTTC.

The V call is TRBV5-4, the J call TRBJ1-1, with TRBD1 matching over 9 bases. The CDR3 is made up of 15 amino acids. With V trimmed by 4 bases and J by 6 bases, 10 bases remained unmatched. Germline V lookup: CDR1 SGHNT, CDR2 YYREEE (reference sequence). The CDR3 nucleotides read TGTGCCAGCAGCCTGGAACAGGGGGCGCCTTCTGAAGCTTTCTTT. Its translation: CASSLEQGAPSEAFF.

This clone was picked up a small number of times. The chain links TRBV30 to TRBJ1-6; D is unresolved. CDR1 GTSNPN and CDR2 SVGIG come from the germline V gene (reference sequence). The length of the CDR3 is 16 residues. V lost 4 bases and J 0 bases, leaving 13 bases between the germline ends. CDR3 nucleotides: TGTGCCTGGAATACAGCCTTGAGCTCCTATAATTCACCCCTCCACTTT. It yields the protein CAWNTALSSYNSPLHF.

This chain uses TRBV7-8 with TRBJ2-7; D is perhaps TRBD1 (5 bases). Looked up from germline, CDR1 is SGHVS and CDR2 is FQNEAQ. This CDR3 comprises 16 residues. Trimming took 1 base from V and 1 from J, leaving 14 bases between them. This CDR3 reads CASSLVGAEYSYEQYF. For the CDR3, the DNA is TGTGCCAGCAGCTTAGTAGGGGCAGAGTATTCCTACGAGCAGTACTTC.

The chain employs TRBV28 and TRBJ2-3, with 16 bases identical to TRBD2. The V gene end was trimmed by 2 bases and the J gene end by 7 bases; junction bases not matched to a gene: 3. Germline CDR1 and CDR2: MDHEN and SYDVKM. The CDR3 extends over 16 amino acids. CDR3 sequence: CASSLPGLAGGNTQYF. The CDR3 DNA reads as TGTGCCAGCAGTTTACCGGGACTAGCGGGGGGGAATACGCAGTATTTT.

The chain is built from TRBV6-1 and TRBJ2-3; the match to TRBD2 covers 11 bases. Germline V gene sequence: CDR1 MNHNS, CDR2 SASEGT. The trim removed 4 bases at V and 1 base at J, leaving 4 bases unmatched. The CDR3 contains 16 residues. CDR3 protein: CASSALAGVRTDTQYF. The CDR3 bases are TGTGCCAGCAGTGCACTAGCGGGGGTACGCACAGATACGCAGTATTTT.